Following are 2 T cell receptor beta chains from one sample sequenced in a study of shared clonotypes between healthy human individuals. Clones were sequenced by immunoSEQ multiplex PCR, and TCRdb holds only the in-frame ones, with some missing. The repertoire holds some 2,000,000 clones, with approximately 94% as singletons. Naive CD8 cells lacked CD45RO and underwent positive selection for CCR7, leaving out terminally differentiated effector memory CD45RA+ cells. The sample was naive CD8+ T cells sorted from blood. Source of these receptors: a man younger than 35 in good health.

The chain couples TRBV6-5 to TRBJ2-7; weak D call: TRBD2 (5 bases). The V and J ends lost 4 bases and 4 bases respectively, with 14 bases between them. The CDR3 totals 14 residues. From germline, CDR1 is MNHEY and CDR2 SVGAGI. The CDR3 sequence: CASSSKSGFYEQYF. In DNA form, the CDR3 reads TGTGCCAGCAGTTCGAAATCGGGATTTTACGAGCAGTACTTC.

As DNA, the CDR3 is TGTGCCAGCAGCGTAGAAGGAGGGGTCGGGGAGCTGTTTTTT. Amino acids: CASSVEGGVGELFF. The chain joins TRBV9 to TRBJ2-2, with TRBD2 as a possible D gene (6 bases). CDR1 and CDR2 from the germline V gene are SGDLS and YYNGEE. This CDR3 contains 14 residues. Trimming took off 0 bases at V and 7 bases at J, with 10 bases between the two ends.